Listed here are 6 T cell receptor beta chains from one sample, sequenced in a study of blood T cell repertoires in COVID-19. The assay was immunoSEQ multiplex PCR, and TCRdb's table has in-frame clones only and misses some. The sample has hundreds of thousands of clones, around 90% seen once. The sample taken for sequencing was PBMCs or T cells enriched from blood (not recorded which). The receptors here all came from a middle-aged woman with acute COVID-19.

The chain carries TRBV5-4 and TRBJ1-2; no reliable D call. The CDR3 is 15 amino acids. Germline assignment: CDR1 SGHNT and CDR2 YYREEE (reference sequence). Trimming stripped 2 bases from V and 2 bases from J, with 13 bases between. The CDR3 DNA reads TGTGCCAGCAGCTTAACGGAGCGTGGGAACTATGGCTACACCTTC. The encoded protein is CASSLTERGNYGYTF.

This clone came up once. The chain carries TRBV6-5 and TRBJ1-5; 7 bases line up with TRBD1. J lost 2 bases, V lost 6 bases, and 4 bases had no gene match. The germline V gene encodes CDR1 MNHEY and CDR2 SVGAGI. The CDR3 is 14 amino acids. The DNA for the CDR3 is TGTGCCAGCAGCGCCACAGGGGGCAATCAGCCCCAGCATTTT. Protein sequence: CASSATGGNQPQHF.

V is TRBV5-1 and J is TRBJ2-2; 7 bases agree with TRBD1. Germline trimming cut 3 bases from V and 13 bases from J; bases unmatched to any gene: 12. Germline V CDR1 and CDR2: SGHRS, YFSETQ. The CDR3 is 14 amino acids. The CDR3 here is CASSSAPGGSALFF. The CDR3 nucleotides are TGCGCCAGCAGCTCGGCTCCAGGGGGTTCTGCGCTGTTTTTT.

The chain employs TRBV5-1 and TRBJ2-3, with TRBD1 matching 8 bases. Per the germline V gene, CDR1 is SGHRS and CDR2 is YFSETQ. Trimming removed 0 bases from V and 0 bases from J; junction bases left unmatched: 0. The CDR3 length is 15 residues. CDR3 sequence (DNA): TGCGCCAGCAGCTTGGGACAGGGGAGCACAGATACGCAGTATTTT. This translates into CASSLGQGSTDTQYF.

V and J are TRBV7-9 and TRBJ2-7, with TRBD1 identical over 7 bases. CDR1 and CDR2 from the germline V gene are SEHNR and FQNEAQ (reference sequence). The CDR3 spans 14 residues. J gave up 7 bases and V 5 bases, and 11 bases lay outside the gene matches. CDR3 nucleotide sequence: TGTGCCAGCAGCGATACGACAGGGTCTCGTGAGCAGTACTTC. Amino acids: CASSDTTGSREQYF.

The V and J genes are TRBV5-8 and TRBJ1-1, with a tentative D call TRBD1 (5 bases). Trimming took off 3 bases at V and 8 bases at J, with 8 bases between the two ends. CDR1 and CDR2 from the germline V gene are SGHTS and YDEGEE. The length of the CDR3 is 11 residues. The CDR3 loop is CASSWGREAFF. The CDR3 coding sequence is TGTGCCAGCAGCTGGGGCAGAGAAGCTTTCTTT.